The following is a T cell receptor (beta chain) sequence with its context. Its antigen is unknown. These data belong to a study of cytotoxic CD8 clonotypes in ibrutinib-treated CLL. Notes on the study in general: Treatment saw public clonotypes, which were uncommon, either contract or stay stable.

The table came from immunoSEQ multiplex PCR; TCRdb's copy has only in-frame clones and leaves some out. The sample holds roughly 40,000 clones, roughly three quarters seen once. The source of this sequence is a human donor with chronic lymphocytic leukemia. Sequencing was performed on PBMCs, taken after 12 months of ibrutinib treatment.

The CDR3 here is CASSLMSRATGNEQFF. The CDR3 DNA sequence: TGTGCCAGCAGCTTAATGAGTAGGGCAACAGGCAATGAGCAGTTCTTC. This rearrangement joins TRBV11-2 to TRBJ2-1; perhaps TRBD1 as D (5 bases). In germline, CDR1 is SGHAT, CDR2 FQNNGV. V lost 2 bases to trimming and J lost 6 bases, with 17 bases between them. The CDR3 consists of 16 residues. The whole variable domain, remainder taken from reference TRBV11-2 and TRBJ2-1, is EAGVAQSPRYKIIEKRQSVAFWCNPISGHATLYWYQQILGQGPKLLIQFQNNGVVDDSQLPKDRFSAERLKGVDSTLKIQPAKLEDSAVYLCASSLMSRATGNEQFFGPGTRLTVL.